Listed below are T cell receptor beta chains from one sample, sequenced in a study of control samples from healthy donors and cancer patients. Clones were sequenced by immunoSEQ multiplex PCR, and TCRdb holds only the in-frame ones, with some missing. The data contain 150,000 or so clones, more than 85% of them seen just once; the ten biggest clones take up more than 5%. Sequenced sample: blood. The receptors were sampled from a young man in good health. The CDR3 runs from the conserved cysteine through the conserved F or W. Fields, in order: V gene, J gene, D gene, CDR3 protein. The D gene is left open where the match is weak.

V gene: TRBV28; J gene: TRBJ1-2; D gene: -; CDR3 protein: CASRLGASNLINYGYTF
V gene: TRBV7-7; J gene: TRBJ2-7; D gene: TRBD1; CDR3 protein: CASSSGQGPSYEQYF
V gene: TRBV12-5; J gene: TRBJ1-5; D gene: -; CDR3 protein: CASGLGQWGQPQHF
V gene: TRBV7-8; J gene: TRBJ2-7; D gene: TRBD1; CDR3 protein: CASSLGTGRYEQYF
V gene: TRBV15; J gene: TRBJ2-3; D gene: TRBD1; CDR3 protein: CATSPSRGLPRDSQYF
V gene: TRBV12-3/TRBV12-4; J gene: TRBJ2-7; D gene: -; CDR3 protein: CASRVPRGEQYF
V gene: TRBV18; J gene: TRBJ2-1; D gene: -; CDR3 protein: CASSQGFEEQFF
V gene: TRBV7-6; J gene: TRBJ1-4; D gene: TRBD1; CDR3 protein: CASSLGDRPNEKLFF
V gene: TRBV3-1/TRBV3-2; J gene: TRBJ2-7; D gene: TRBD1; CDR3 protein: CASSQAGGAYEQYF
V gene: TRBV7-9; J gene: TRBJ1-4; D gene: -; CDR3 protein: CASSPLNEKLFF
V gene: TRBV25-1; J gene: TRBJ1-5; D gene: -; CDR3 protein: CASSEATQGPQHF
V gene: TRBV9; J gene: TRBJ1-2; D gene: -; CDR3 protein: CASSVGLGASTIYGYTF
V gene: TRBV7-2; J gene: TRBJ2-7; D gene: TRBD2; CDR3 protein: CASSQGVWLAGGEQYF
V gene: TRBV2; J gene: TRBJ2-1; D gene: -; CDR3 protein: CASRQDGYNEQFF
V gene: TRBV6-2/TRBV6-3; J gene: TRBJ1-6; D gene: -; CDR3 protein: CASSYAGAGNNSPLHF
V gene: TRBV9; J gene: TRBJ2-3; D gene: TRBD2; CDR3 protein: CASSPRLGLARGTDTQYF
V gene: TRBV4-3; J gene: TRBJ2-1; D gene: -; CDR3 protein: CASSQEQGAYNEQFF
V gene: TRBV6-5; J gene: TRBJ1-2; D gene: TRBD1; CDR3 protein: CASSLTGTGNYGYTF
V gene: TRBV30; J gene: TRBJ1-1; D gene: -; CDR3 protein: CACDRLNTEAFF
V gene: TRBV10-2; J gene: TRBJ1-1; D gene: -; CDR3 protein: CASSEETGYTEAFF
V gene: TRBV19; J gene: TRBJ1-1; D gene: -; CDR3 protein: CASSTSGTNTEAFF
V gene: TRBV2; J gene: TRBJ1-5; D gene: TRBD1; CDR3 protein: CASSVQTGVGQPQHF
V gene: TRBV7-9; J gene: TRBJ2-3; D gene: TRBD2; CDR3 protein: CASGTSGGTDTQYF
V gene: TRBV5-6; J gene: TRBJ2-7; D gene: -; CDR3 protein: CASSMGAARYEQYF
V gene: TRBV27; J gene: TRBJ2-3; D gene: TRBD2; CDR3 protein: CASSPGGAREIADTQYF
V gene: TRBV28; J gene: TRBJ1-5; D gene: -; CDR3 protein: CASSFRQPQHF
V gene: TRBV7-6; J gene: TRBJ2-5; D gene: -; CDR3 protein: CASSLLSLPLGGETQYF
V gene: TRBV4-1; J gene: TRBJ2-7; D gene: -; CDR3 protein: CASSQSTAYEQYF
V gene: TRBV4-1; J gene: TRBJ2-1; D gene: TRBD1; CDR3 protein: CASSRLPQGAHEQFF
V gene: TRBV9; J gene: TRBJ1-2; D gene: TRBD1; CDR3 protein: CASSVNSRDRGRHGYTF
V gene: TRBV19; J gene: TRBJ1-3; D gene: -; CDR3 protein: CASSIGPSYAGNTIYF
V gene: TRBV19; J gene: TRBJ1-1; D gene: -; CDR3 protein: CASIGDPYMNTEAFF
V gene: TRBV15; J gene: TRBJ2-7; D gene: TRBD1; CDR3 protein: CATSRIETGGKYEQYF
V gene: TRBV10-1; J gene: TRBJ2-1; D gene: -; CDR3 protein: CASSGGGVSEQFF
V gene: TRBV6-2/TRBV6-3; J gene: TRBJ1-2; D gene: -; CDR3 protein: CASSPARRGYTF
V gene: TRBV28; J gene: TRBJ2-1; D gene: -; CDR3 protein: CASSLGSTGSGFRVRGYNEQFF
V gene: TRBV6-1; J gene: TRBJ1-1; D gene: TRBD1; CDR3 protein: CASSEFPGGMGTEAFF
V gene: TRBV6-6; J gene: TRBJ2-5; D gene: TRBD1; CDR3 protein: CASRYTGVMQETQYF
V gene: TRBV9; J gene: TRBJ2-2; D gene: -; CDR3 protein: CASSVRTGELFF
V gene: TRBV9; J gene: TRBJ2-1; D gene: -; CDR3 protein: CASSPTGRTYNEQFF
V gene: TRBV4-1; J gene: TRBJ1-5; D gene: -; CDR3 protein: CASSQRRDQPQHF
V gene: TRBV12-3/TRBV12-4; J gene: TRBJ2-7; D gene: -; CDR3 protein: CASSLFRYEQYF
V gene: TRBV28; J gene: TRBJ1-6; D gene: -; CDR3 protein: CASVGADSPLHF
V gene: TRBV24-1; J gene: TRBJ2-6; D gene: TRBD2; CDR3 protein: CATSEPGLAGVGGANVLTF
V gene: TRBV7-3; J gene: TRBJ2-2; D gene: -; CDR3 protein: CASRALGELFF
V gene: TRBV28; J gene: TRBJ2-7; D gene: TRBD1; CDR3 protein: CASSPPRTGLGGEQYF
V gene: TRBV15; J gene: TRBJ1-1; D gene: -; CDR3 protein: CATSRVRGTEAFF
V gene: TRBV4-1; J gene: TRBJ1-3; D gene: -; CDR3 protein: CASSQDTRLLSGNTIYF
V gene: TRBV3-1/TRBV3-2; J gene: TRBJ1-4; D gene: -; CDR3 protein: CASSPRELDEKLFF
V gene: TRBV2; J gene: TRBJ1-1; D gene: -; CDR3 protein: CASSPGQGGNTEAFF
V gene: TRBV27; J gene: TRBJ2-7; D gene: TRBD1; CDR3 protein: CASSPGTGRGTYEQYF
V gene: TRBV9; J gene: TRBJ2-1; D gene: -; CDR3 protein: CASSVGDEQFF
V gene: TRBV21-1; J gene: TRBJ2-5; D gene: -; CDR3 protein: CASSTFRGLAGGPPIQETQYF